These 20 T cell receptor beta chains originate from one sample sequenced in a study of blood T cell repertoires in COVID-19. Libraries were prepared by immunoSEQ multiplex PCR; TCRdb keeps only in-frame clonotypes and omits some of them. The top ten clones hold 18% of a sample with over 100,000 clones, around 78% of them seen once. Sequencing was carried out using peripheral blood. These receptors came from a woman in her sixties with acute or convalescent COVID-19.

The chain carries TRBV29-1 and TRBJ2-1; 7 bases map to TRBD1. Germline V gene lookup returns CDR1 SQVTM and CDR2 ANQGSEA. CDR3 length: 13 residues. Trimming cost V 7 bases and J 5 bases; bases outside gene matches: 8. CDR3 residues: CSARGQSHNEQFF. DNA for the CDR3: TGCAGCGCCCGGGGACAGTCTCACAATGAGCAGTTCTTC.

This chain joins TRBV5-3 and TRBJ2-3, with 7 bases that match TRBD1. TRBV5-3 has ORF status, its function being uncertain. Trimming removed 4 bases from V and 1 base from J; junction bases left unmatched: 9. CDR3 size: 16 residues. CDR3 sequence: CARSQRQGSCTDTQYF. The CDR3 coding sequence is TGTGCCAGAAGCCAAAGACAGGGAAGTTGCACAGATACGCAGTATTTT.

The chain carries TRBV27 and TRBJ1-1, with D possibly being TRBD1 (6 bases). The CDR3 loop spans 14 amino acids. Germline V gene lookup returns CDR1 MNHEY and CDR2 SMNVEV (reference sequence). V lost 3 bases to trimming and J lost 3 bases, with 11 bases between them. CDR3 residues: CASSFRGAYTEAFF. The CDR3 DNA follows: TGTGCCAGCAGTTTTCGGGGGGCGTACACTGAAGCTTTCTTT.

V usage is TRBV2 and J usage is TRBJ1-2, with 9 positions matching TRBD1. Trimming took 6 bases from V and 6 from J; bases not matched to a gene: 2. Looked up from germline, CDR1 is SNHLY and CDR2 is FYNNEI. The CDR3 extends over 12 amino acids. The CDR3 sequence: CASSHRGHGYTF. CDR3 sequence (DNA): TGTGCCAGCAGCCACAGGGGGCATGGCTACACCTTC.

The V call is TRBV29-1, the J call TRBJ2-7; TRBD2 might be the D (5 bases). The CDR3 contains 12 residues. Germline lookup yields CDR1 SQVTM and CDR2 ANQGSEA. Trimming removed 5 bases from V and 4 bases from J, with 12 bases in between. The CDR3 sequence is CSVSQTNYEQYF. CDR3 DNA: TGCAGCGTTAGTCAGACTAATTACGAGCAGTACTTC.

The chain combines TRBV12-5 with TRBJ1-3, with a tentative D call TRBD1 (5 bases). Germline loops: CDR1 LGHNT, CDR2 FRNRAP. The CDR3 contains 14 residues. V was clipped by 2 bases and J by 4 bases, with 9 bases between them. The CDR3 sequence is CASGLSGGGNTIYF. CDR3 in DNA: TGTGCTAGTGGTTTGTCGGGGGGAGGAAACACCATATATTTT.

The rearrangement links TRBV7-2 to TRBJ1-5; D not resolved. CDR1 and CDR2 from the germline V gene are SGHTA and FQGNSA. CDR3 length equals 14 residues. Between the trimmed V and J ends, which lost 3 bases and 0 bases, there was a span of 6 bases. CDR3 DNA sequence: TGTGCCAGCAGCTTTGGGAGTAGCAATCAGCCCCAGCATTTT. This translates into CASSFGSSNQPQHF.

This clone has only one observation. The J gene is TRBJ1-1, the V gene TRBV6-1; D is unclear. CDR3 length equals 14 residues. Germline CDR1 is MNHNS and CDR2 is SASEGT. Trimming took 1 base from V and 4 from J, leaving 10 bases between them. CDR3 bases: TGTGCCAGCAGTGAAGAGGCAGGAATCACTGAAGCTTTCTTT. This sequence encodes CASSEEAGITEAFF.

V gene TRBV10-3 combines with J gene TRBJ1-1, with a weak D call TRBD1 (5 bases). The germline V gene has CDR1 ENHRY and CDR2 SYGVKD. The V end was cut by 8 bases, the J end by 2 bases, with 15 bases between. CDR3 length equals 14 residues. The CDR3 reads CAICGTEGNTEAFF. As DNA, the CDR3 is TGTGCCATCTGCGGGACCGAGGGAAACACTGAAGCTTTCTTT.

CDR3 DNA sequence: TGTGCCAGTAGTCAGGGGAATAGGGGGACCCAGTACTTC. Amino acids: CASSQGNRGTQYF. The V and J genes are TRBV19 and TRBJ2-5; TRBD1 might be the D (6 bases). This CDR3 spans 13 amino acids. Germline-derived CDR1 and CDR2 are LNHDA and SQIVND (reference sequence). V gave up 5 bases and J gave up 7 bases, with 14 bases separating them.

The CDR3 here is CASSVGQLAGPYEQYF. The CDR3 coding sequence is TGTGCCAGCAGCGTAGGACAACTAGCGGGGCCCTACGAGCAGTACTTC. V gene TRBV9 combines with J gene TRBJ2-7, with 10 positions matching TRBD2. Germline CDR1 and CDR2: SGDLS and YYNGEE. CDR3 length: 16 amino acids. Trimming removed 0 bases from V and 2 bases from J; junction bases left unmatched: 5.

V and J are TRBV28 and TRBJ2-7, with 8 bases fitting TRBD1. The trim removed 6 bases at V and 6 bases at J, leaving 4 bases unmatched. The CDR3 loop spans 12 amino acids. Germline CDR1 MDHEN, CDR2 SYDVKM. Here the CDR3 reads CASRSTGVEQYF. DNA for the CDR3: TGTGCCAGCAGATCGACAGGGGTCGAGCAGTACTTC. Complete variable domain (other parts from reference TRBV28 and TRBJ2-7): DVKVTQSSRYLVKRTGEKVFLECVQDMDHENMFWYRQDPGLGLRLIYFSYDVKMKEKGDIPEGYSVSREKKERFSLILESASTNQTSMYLCASRSTGVEQYFGPGTRLTVT.

The genes are TRBV19 and TRBJ2-2; TRBD1 aligns across 9 bases. V shed 4 bases, J shed 5 bases, and the junction held 2 bases outside the gene matches. CDR3 length equals 14 residues. Germline values: CDR1 LNHDA, CDR2 SQIVND (reference sequence). The CDR3 here is CASSNRGLTGELFF. The CDR3, as DNA: TGTGCCAGTAGTAACAGGGGGCTTACCGGGGAGCTGTTTTTT.

The chain joins TRBV25-1 to TRBJ2-3; 15 nucleotides line up with TRBD2. With 11 bases clipped from V and 3 bases from J, the junction kept 15 bases outside the gene matches. CDR3 length: 18 residues. Per germline, CDR1 MGHDK and CDR2 SYGVNS. This chain's CDR3 is CACCDGLAGGPGTDTQYF. For the CDR3, the DNA is TGTGCCTGCTGTGATGGACTAGCGGGAGGGCCGGGGACAGATACGCAGTATTTT. Full variable domain (missing parts from reference TRBV25-1 and TRBJ2-3): EADIYQTPRYLVIGTGKKITLECSQTMGHDKMYWYQQDPGMELHLIHYSYGVNSTEKGDLSSESTVSRIRTEHFPLTLESARPSHTSQYLCACCDGLAGGPGTDTQYFGPGTRLTVL.

This clone was seen a handful of times. The chain links TRBV3-1 (or the pseudogene TRBV3-2) to TRBJ2-5; 11 bases fit TRBD2. Germline loops: CDR1 LGHDT, CDR2 YNNKEL (reference sequence). This CDR3 contains 16 residues. V lost 6 bases to trimming and J lost 1 base; unmatched junction nucleotides: 7. The CDR3: CASRFLAGGGQETQYF. The CDR3, as DNA: TGTGCCAGCAGATTTCTAGCGGGAGGAGGCCAAGAGACCCAGTACTTC.

This chain links TRBV6-5 with TRBJ2-7; D may be TRBD2 (6 bases). Trimming stripped 8 bases from V and 6 bases from J, with 14 bases between. The CDR3 has 12 residues. Germline V CDR1 and CDR2: MNHEY, SVGAGI. The CDR3 is CASGGSELEQYF. The CDR3 nucleotides are TGTGCCAGCGGGGGGTCGGAGCTCGAGCAGTACTTC.

The J gene is TRBJ2-5, the V gene TRBV18, with TRBD2 matching 7 bases. With 2 bases clipped from V and 5 bases from J, the junction kept 8 bases outside the gene matches. Germline CDR1 reads KGHSH; CDR2 reads LQKENI. The CDR3 extends over 15 amino acids. The CDR3 bases are TGTGCCAGCTCACCATCTAGCGGAGACCTCGAGACCCAGTACTTC. Protein sequence: CASSPSSGDLETQYF. The full variable domain, rest sourced from reference TRBV18 and TRBJ2-5, is NAGVMQNPRHLVRRRGQEARLRCSPMKGHSHVYWYRQLPEEGLKFMVYLQKENIIDESGMPKERFSAEFPKEGPSILRIQQVVRGDSAAYFCASSPSSGDLETQYFGPGTRLLVL.

This chain uses TRBV9 with TRBJ2-7; 7 bases fit TRBD1. CDR3 length equals 13 residues. The germline gives CDR1 SGDLS, CDR2 YYNGEE. V lost 4 bases, J lost 2 bases, and 3 bases stayed unmatched. For the CDR3, the DNA is TGTGCCAGCAGCCCTGGACAGGCCTACGAGCAGTACTTC. This translates into CASSPGQAYEQYF.

V is TRBV3-1 (or the pseudogene TRBV3-2) and J is TRBJ2-7, with 8 bases lining up with TRBD2. Germline V gene sequence: CDR1 LGHDT, CDR2 YNNKEL (reference sequence). J gave up 3 bases and V 4 bases, and 8 bases lay outside the gene matches. This CDR3 region has 15 residues. CDR3: CASSRPGAGDYEQYF. The CDR3, as DNA: TGTGCCAGCAGCCGCCCCGGAGCGGGAGACTACGAGCAGTACTTC.

The V gene is TRBV12-3 or TRBV12-4, the J gene TRBJ1-5; no definite D call. The ends were cut back, 9 bases at V and 6 bases at J, with 15 bases in the middle. The CDR3 runs to 13 residues. Written as DNA, the CDR3 is TGTGCCAGTTGGAGGAGCCCCGGTCAGCCCCAGCATTTT. It translates to CASWRSPGQPQHF.